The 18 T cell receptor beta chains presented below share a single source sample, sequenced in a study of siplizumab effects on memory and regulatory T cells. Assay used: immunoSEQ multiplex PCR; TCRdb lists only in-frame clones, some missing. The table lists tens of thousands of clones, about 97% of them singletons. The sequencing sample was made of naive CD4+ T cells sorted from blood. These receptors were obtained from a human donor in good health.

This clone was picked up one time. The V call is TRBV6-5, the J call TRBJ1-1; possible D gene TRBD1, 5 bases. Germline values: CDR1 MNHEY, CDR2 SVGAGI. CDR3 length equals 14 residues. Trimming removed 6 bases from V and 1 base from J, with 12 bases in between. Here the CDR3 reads CASRTGTGNTEAFF. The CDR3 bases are TGTGCCAGCAGAACCGGGACGGGGAACACTGAAGCTTTCTTT.

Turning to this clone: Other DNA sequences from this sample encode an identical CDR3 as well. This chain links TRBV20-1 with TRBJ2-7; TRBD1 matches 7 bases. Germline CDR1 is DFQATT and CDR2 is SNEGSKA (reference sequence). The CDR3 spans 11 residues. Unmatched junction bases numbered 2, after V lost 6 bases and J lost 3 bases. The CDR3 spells CSARTGYEQYF. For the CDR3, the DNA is TGCAGTGCGCGGACAGGCTACGAGCAGTACTTC.

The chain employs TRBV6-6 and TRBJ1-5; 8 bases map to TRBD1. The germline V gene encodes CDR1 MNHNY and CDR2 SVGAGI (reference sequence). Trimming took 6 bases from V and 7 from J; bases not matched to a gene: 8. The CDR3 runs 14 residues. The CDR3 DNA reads TGTGCCAGCAGGAAGACAGGGGTTTGGCAGCCCCAGCATTTT. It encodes CASRKTGVWQPQHF.

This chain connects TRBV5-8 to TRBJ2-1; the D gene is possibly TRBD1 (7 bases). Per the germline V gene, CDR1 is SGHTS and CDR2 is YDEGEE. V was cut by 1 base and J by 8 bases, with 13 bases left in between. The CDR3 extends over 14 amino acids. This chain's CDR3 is CASSLSEGADEQFF. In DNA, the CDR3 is TGTGCCAGCAGCTTGTCGGAGGGGGCGGATGAGCAGTTCTTC.

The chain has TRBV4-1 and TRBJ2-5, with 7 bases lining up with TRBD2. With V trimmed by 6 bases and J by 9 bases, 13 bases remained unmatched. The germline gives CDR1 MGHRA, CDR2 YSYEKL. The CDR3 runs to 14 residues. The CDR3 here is CASSQPTSRLSQYF. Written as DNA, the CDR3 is TGCGCCAGCAGTCAACCGACTAGCCGGCTGTCCCAGTACTTC.

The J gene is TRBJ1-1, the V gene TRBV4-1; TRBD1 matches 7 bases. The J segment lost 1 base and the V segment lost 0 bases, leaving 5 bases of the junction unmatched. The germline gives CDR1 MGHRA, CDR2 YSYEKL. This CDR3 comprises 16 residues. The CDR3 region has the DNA TGCGCCAGCAGCCAAGACCAGGGGGGTCCGAACACTGAAGCTTTCTTT. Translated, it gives CASSQDQGGPNTEAFF.

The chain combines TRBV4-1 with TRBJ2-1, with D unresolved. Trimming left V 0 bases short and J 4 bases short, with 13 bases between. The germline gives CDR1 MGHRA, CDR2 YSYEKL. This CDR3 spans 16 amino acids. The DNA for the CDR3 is TGCGCCAGCAGCCAAGATCTCCTAAGGGTGTACAATGAGCAGTTCTTC. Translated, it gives CASSQDLLRVYNEQFF.

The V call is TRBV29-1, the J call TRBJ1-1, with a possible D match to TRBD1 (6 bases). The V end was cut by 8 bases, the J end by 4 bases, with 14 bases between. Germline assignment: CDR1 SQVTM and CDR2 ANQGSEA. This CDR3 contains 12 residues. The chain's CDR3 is CSSGRGGTEAFF. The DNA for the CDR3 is TGCAGCTCTGGGAGGGGGGGCACTGAAGCTTTCTTT.

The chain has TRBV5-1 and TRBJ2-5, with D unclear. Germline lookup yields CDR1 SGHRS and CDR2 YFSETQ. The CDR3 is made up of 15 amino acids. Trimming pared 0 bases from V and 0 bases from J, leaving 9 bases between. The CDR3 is CASSLDTQYQETQYF. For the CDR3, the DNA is TGCGCCAGCAGCTTGGACACGCAATACCAAGAGACCCAGTACTTC.

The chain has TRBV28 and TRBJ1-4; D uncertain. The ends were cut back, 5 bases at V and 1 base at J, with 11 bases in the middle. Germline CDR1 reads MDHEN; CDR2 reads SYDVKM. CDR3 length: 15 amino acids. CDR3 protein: CASSLRGITNEKLFF. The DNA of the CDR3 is TGTGCCAGCAGTCTGCGGGGTATAACTAATGAAAAACTGTTTTTT.

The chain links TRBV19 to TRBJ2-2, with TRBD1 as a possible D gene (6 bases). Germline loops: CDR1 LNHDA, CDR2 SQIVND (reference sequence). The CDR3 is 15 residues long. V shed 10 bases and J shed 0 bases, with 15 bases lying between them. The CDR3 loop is CATGTGHSNTGELFF. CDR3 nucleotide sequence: TGTGCCACGGGAACGGGACACTCGAACACCGGGGAGCTGTTTTTT.

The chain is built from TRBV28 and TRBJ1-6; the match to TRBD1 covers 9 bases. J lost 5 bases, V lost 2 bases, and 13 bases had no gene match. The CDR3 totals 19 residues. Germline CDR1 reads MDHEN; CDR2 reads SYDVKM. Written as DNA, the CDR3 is TGTGCCAGCAGTTTAACGGGACAGGGTAACGCCTTTGATAATTCACCCCTCCACTTT. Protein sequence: CASSLTGQGNAFDNSPLHF.

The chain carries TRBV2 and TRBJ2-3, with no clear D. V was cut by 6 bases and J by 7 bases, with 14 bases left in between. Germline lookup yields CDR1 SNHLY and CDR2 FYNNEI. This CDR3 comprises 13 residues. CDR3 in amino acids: CASRRTDRNTQYF. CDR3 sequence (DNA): TGTGCCAGCAGGCGGACCGATAGGAATACGCAGTATTTT.

CDR3 sequence: CASSFLGFYGYTF. The CDR3 nucleotides are TGTGCCAGCAGTTTTTTGGGTTTCTATGGCTACACCTTC. The chain couples TRBV28 to TRBJ1-2; D ambiguous. V lost 3 bases and J 4 bases, leaving 9 bases between the germline ends. There are 13 residues in the CDR3. Looked up from germline, CDR1 is MDHEN and CDR2 is SYDVKM.

The CDR3 DNA reads TGTGCCAGTATAGGGCTAGGGATCCCCGGGGAGCTGTTTTTT. Encoded protein: CASIGLGIPGELFF. The rearrangement links TRBV19 to TRBJ2-2; D is uncertain. The CDR3 has 14 amino acids. Trimming removed 7 bases at V and 6 bases at J, with 15 bases between. Germline V CDR1 and CDR2: LNHDA, SQIVND (reference sequence).

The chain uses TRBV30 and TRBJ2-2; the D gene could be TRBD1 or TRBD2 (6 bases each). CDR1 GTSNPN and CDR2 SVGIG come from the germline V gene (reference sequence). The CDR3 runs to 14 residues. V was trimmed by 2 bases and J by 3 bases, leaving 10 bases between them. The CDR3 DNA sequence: TGTGCCTGGAGTTCGGGGGCAGACACCGGGGAGCTGTTTTTT. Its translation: CAWSSGADTGELFF.

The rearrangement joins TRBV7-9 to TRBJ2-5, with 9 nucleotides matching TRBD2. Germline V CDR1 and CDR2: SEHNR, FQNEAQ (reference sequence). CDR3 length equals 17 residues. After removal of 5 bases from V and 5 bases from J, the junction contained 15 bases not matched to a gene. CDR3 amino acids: CASSRPAGGRAGETQYF. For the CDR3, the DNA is TGTGCCAGCAGCCGCCCCGCGGGCGGGAGGGCCGGGGAGACCCAGTACTTC.

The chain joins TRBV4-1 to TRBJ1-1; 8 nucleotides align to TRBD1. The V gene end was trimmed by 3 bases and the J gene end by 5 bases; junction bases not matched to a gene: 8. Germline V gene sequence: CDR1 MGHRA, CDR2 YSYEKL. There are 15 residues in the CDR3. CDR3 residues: CASSQSDRVDTEAFF. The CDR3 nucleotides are TGCGCCAGCAGCCAGTCGGACAGGGTAGATACTGAAGCTTTCTTT.